The source of this T cell receptor (beta chain) is a study of regulatory T cells in long-lasting Graves disease. This clonotype has at least ten counts. Time point indicated: newly diagnosed GD, antithyroid drugs for less than 3 months. PBMC-derived RNA was used for the TCR library. The germline gives CDR1 MNHNS, CDR2 SASEGT. With V trimmed by 7 bases and J by 4 bases, 7 bases remained unmatched. The CDR3 totals 14 residues. Building of the TCR beta libraries involved iRepertoire HTBI primers and Arm-PCR of CDR3 regions. Original handling: The identification of roughly 62 TRBV and roughly 14 TRBJ segments was made across samples. From the multiplex PCR reads, TCRdb called clonotypes with MiXCR, one entry per CDR3 protein. The V and J calls were determined by TCRdb, not by the authors. Seen here are roughly 560,000 distinct CDR3 sequences, about 12% observed once, and the top ten hold roughly 8.9%. This sample was shared with a second study, whose subject was T cells in Graves' hyperthyroidism and ophthalmopathy.

The receptor's source is a woman in her thirties with Graves disease. The specimen was peripheral blood mononuclear cells (PBMCs), collected at new diagnosis, from a patient treated with antithyroid drugs. J is TRBJ2-1 and V is TRBV6-1; TRBD1 aligns across 7 bases. Here the CDR3 reads CASNRDRIYNEQFF. CDR3 bases: TGTGCCAGCAACCGGGACAGAATTTACAATGAGCAGTTCTTC.